This entry describes one T cell receptor beta chain. Its antigen is not identified. The data belong to a study of cytomegalovirus exposure and HLA in healthy donors. Findings and limits, study-wide: According to reports, the classifier identified cytomegalovirus status with high specificity and sensitivity.

The PCR used 60 Vbeta and 13 Jbeta primers. TCRdb's copy holds only in-frame clones and misses some; the assay was immunoSEQ multiplex PCR. The sample lists 70,000 to 90,000 clones; around 66% were seen once. The CDR3 has 14 residues. Trimming shortened V by 5 bases and J by 5 bases, and 16 bases separated the two germline ends. In germline, CDR1 is SGHAT, CDR2 FQNNGV. This chain links TRBV11-2 with TRBJ2-7; D might be TRBD1 (5 bases). Input material: PBMCs. The TCR sequence derives from a woman in her thirties or forties in good health and CMV-seropositive. CDR3 sequence: CASSPRQITNEQYF. As DNA, the CDR3 is TGTGCCAGCAGCCCCCGACAGATCACCAACGAGCAGTACTTC.